The sequence of this TCR beta chain was determined in a study of blood T cell repertoires in COVID-19. This clone has a single count. One end of the junction is discordant with germline, which a read error may explain. The CDR3 has 13 amino acids. CDR1 and CDR2 from the germline V gene are LGHDT and YNNKEL (reference sequence). Sequenced by immunoSEQ multiplex PCR; TCRdb stores in-frame clones only, minus some. Of tens of thousands of clones in the sample, approximately 87% were seen once. The TCR originated in a man aged 40-49 years with COVID-19, enrolled during active disease. This sequence joins TRBV3-1 (or the pseudogene TRBV3-2) and TRBJ2-7; TRBD1 agrees at 7 bases. The sequenced material came from peripheral blood. CDR3 sequence: CASSRRDSTMGIF. The CDR3 region has the DNA TGTGCCAGCAGCCGCAGGGACAGTACGATGGGGATCTTC.